A selection of T cell receptor beta chains follows, all from one sample in a study of OX40 agonist ivuxolimab in advanced cancers. Sequenced by immunoSEQ multiplex PCR; TCRdb stores in-frame clones only, minus some. The sample carries approximately 58,000 clones, 80% to 90% recorded once. The sequencing used CD4+ or CD8+ T cells sorted from blood, collected in a trial of the OX40 agonist ivuxolimab. Source of these receptors: an adult with an advanced solid tumor such as melanoma, head and neck, liver or kidney cancer. Each CDR3 is given with its conserved first and last residue. The D gene is left open where the match is weak. The size of a clone is reported for some rows only, either as once, few or many, or as a class for expanded clones.

abundance	v_gene	len	d_gene	j_gene	CDR3nt	CDR3aa
-	TRBV19	13	TRBD2	TRBJ2-1	TGTGCCAGTAGTCGGGGGGTGTACAATGAGCAGTTCTTC	CASSRGVYNEQFF
-	TRBV28	15	TRBD1	TRBJ2-7	TGTGCCAGCACCGACAGACAGGGGGGCTCCTACGAGCAGTACTTC	CASTDRQGGSYEQYF
-	TRBV6-1	14	-	TRBJ1-1	TGTGCCAGCAGTTTACGGGGAGGGTACACTGAAGCTTTCTTT	CASSLRGGYTEAFF
-	TRBV6-5	15	TRBD1	TRBJ2-7	TGTGCCAGCAGTTACCGGGACAGTGCCTCCTACGAGCAGTACTTC	CASSYRDSASYEQYF
-	TRBV5-1	14	TRBD2	TRBJ2-3	TGCGCCAGCAATCTAGCGGGCTTCACAGATACGCAGTATTTT	CASNLAGFTDTQYF
-	TRBV10-3	15	-	TRBJ2-5	TGTGCCATCAGTGAGTCTGGGGGGAAAAAAGAGACCCAGTACTTC	CAISESGGKKETQYF
-	TRBV11-2	16	-	TRBJ2-3	TGTGCCAGCAGCTTTCGAGGTAGCGGGACAGCAGATACGCAGTATTTT	CASSFRGSGTADTQYF
-	TRBV5-1	14	TRBD2	TRBJ2-1	TGCGCCAGCAGCACGGGGGGGTCGTACAATGAGCAGTTCTTC	CASSTGGSYNEQFF
-	TRBV7-3	15	-	TRBJ2-4	TGTGCCAGCAGCCAAGGCCCCGAGGGGACCAACATTCAGTACTTC	CASSQGPEGTNIQYF
few	TRBV15	16	-	TRBJ2-3	TGTGCCACCAGCAGAGATGAAGGGTGGGGCACAGATACGCAGTATTTT	CATSRDEGWGTDTQYF
-	TRBV10-3	13	-	TRBJ2-2	TGTGCCATCAGTGACAGACCCACCGGGGAGCTGTTTTTT	CAISDRPTGELFF
-	TRBV6-1	14	-	TRBJ1-1	TGTGCCAGCTTATGGAGGGGACACTCCACTGAAGCTTTCTTT	CASLWRGHSTEAFF
-	TRBV29-1	14	-	TRBJ2-3	TGCAGCGGCCAGCGGGCTACGCAAACAGATACGCAGTATTTT	CSGQRATQTDTQYF
once	TRBV7-2	14	TRBD2	TRBJ2-3	TGTGCCAGCAGAGGGACTAGCGGGGTGGATACGCAGTATTTT	CASRGTSGVDTQYF
once	TRBV2	12	TRBD1	TRBJ1-2	TGTGCCAGCAGCAGGGGGGAGTATGGCTACACCTTC	CASSRGEYGYTF
-	TRBV5-1	15	TRBD2	TRBJ2-7	TGCGCCAGCAGCCTGGGACTAGCGGGAGCCGCCGAGCAGTACTTC	CASSLGLAGAAEQYF
-	TRBV18	15	-	TRBJ2-2	TGTGCCAGCTCACCACTATCGACGAACACCGGGGAGCTGTTTTTT	CASSPLSTNTGELFF
-	TRBV23-1	13	-	TRBJ2-7	TGCGCCAGCTGTCCGGGCGCCTCCTACGAGCAGTACTTC	CASCPGASYEQYF
-	TRBV30	12	-	TRBJ2-7	TGTGCCTGGATCGGTTTCAAGAACGAGCAGTACTTC	CAWIGFKNEQYF
-	TRBV18	12	-	TRBJ2-7	TGTGCCAGCAGCGGGCCCGAAGACGAGCAGTACTTC	CASSGPEDEQYF
-	TRBV13	15	-	TRBJ2-7	TGTGCCAGCAGCTTACAATCAGGCCGCCCTTACGAGCAGTACTTC	CASSLQSGRPYEQYF
-	TRBV11-2	11	-	TRBJ2-3	TGTGCCAGCAGCCCTCAAAATACGCAGTATTTT	CASSPQNTQYF
-	TRBV28	15	-	TRBJ1-5	TGTGCCAGCTCCGGGGGTAGGCTGGGTAATCAGCCCCAGCATTTT	CASSGGRLGNQPQHF
-	TRBV5-1	15	-	TRBJ1-1	TGCGCCAGCAGCTTGGAACGGGGGATGAACACTGAAGCTTTCTTT	CASSLERGMNTEAFF
-	TRBV7-8	14	-	TRBJ2-7	TGTGCCAGCAGCCCCCTCGTCGTAGGGGCCGAGCAGTACTTC	CASSPLVVGAEQYF
-	TRBV19	14	-	TRBJ2-7	TGTGCCAGTATGGGGGCGGGATCCGCAGACGAGCAGTACTTC	CASMGAGSADEQYF
-	TRBV7-8	19	TRBD2	TRBJ2-1	TGTGCCAGCACCGGAGGGACTAGCGGGAGGGGGCCGTCCTACAATGAGCAGTTCTTC	CASTGGTSGRGPSYNEQFF
-	TRBV6-1	15	-	TRBJ1-1	TGTGCCAGCAGTGAAGCATCCTTTGGGAACACTGAAGCTTTCTTT	CASSEASFGNTEAFF
-	TRBV5-1	14	-	TRBJ2-3	TGCGCCAGCAAACCCGGGGCTAGCACAGATACGCAGTATTTT	CASKPGASTDTQYF